This T cell receptor beta chain appears in the sequencing data of a study of vaccination and CD4 T cells after COVID-19. Study observations and caveats: The cohort comprised relatively few convalescent patients, and no early post-infection timepoints were analyzed. Median numbers of SARS-CoV-2-reactive clonotypes increased from 21 to 38 (not a significant change).

Sequenced with the Oncomine TCR Beta short-read assay was DNA taken from cultured CD4+ T cells. The source of extracted genomic DNA was cultured CD4+ T cells. TCRdb re-derived calls from the PCR reads in MiXCR, one entry per CDR3 protein. Of 14,000 or so distinct CDR3 sequences listed, around 50% are singletons. Treatment meaning: roughly ten-day PBMC culture with coronavirus spike peptide pools or control peptides (ViraFEST assay). Peptide pools at 7.5 to 10 ug/ml, together with 7.5 to 10 IU/ml IL-2, were added to cultures of about 2 million PBMCs per well. The sample holds a few counts of this clonotype. Its antigen is as yet unknown. V dropped 0 bases and J dropped 10; count of bases not matched to a gene: 8. Germline CDR1 LNHNV, CDR2 YYDKDF (reference sequence). The CDR3 contains 14 residues.

This rearrangement joins TRBV15 to TRBJ1-1; 7 bases line up with TRBD1. The sequenced sample was CD4+ T cells from blood, cultured in vitro, obtained before SARS-CoV-2 vaccination. The source of this sequence is a human donor who had recovered from COVID-19. DNA for the CDR3: TGTGCCACCAGCAGAGAAGGGACAGTGACAAGAGCTTTCTTT. It is translated as CATSREGTVTRAFF. Full variable domain (remainder filled in from reference TRBV15 and TRBJ1-1): DAMVIQNPRYQVTQFGKPVTLSCSQTLNHNVMYWYQQKSSQAPKLLFHYYDKDFNNEADTPDNFQSRRPNTSFCFLDIRSPGLGDTAMYLCATSREGTVTRAFFGQGTRLTVV.